This T cell receptor (beta chain) was profiled in a study of vaccination and CD4 T cells after COVID-19. The Oncomine TCR Beta short-read assay was what sequenced the DNA obtained from cultured CD4+ T cells. TCRdb re-derived calls from the PCR reads in MiXCR, one entry per CDR3 protein. The table shows 15,000 or so distinct CDR3 sequences, with approximately 30% occurring only once. Germline lookup yields CDR1 SSHAT and CDR2 FNYEAQ (reference sequence). This CDR3 comprises 13 residues. With regard to this clonotype: Its cognate antigen is unknown. A read error may produce the germline difference seen at one junction end.

Stated treatment: 10-day PBMC culture with coronavirus spike peptide pools or control peptides (ViraFEST assay). V is TRBV7-7 and J is TRBJ2-5; 7 bases agree with TRBD2. The TCR comes from a human donor with COVID-19. The sequencing sample was made of cultured CD4+ T cells from blood. The CDR3: CASSGERQETQYF. The CDR3 coding sequence is TGTGCTAGCAGCGGGGAAAGACAAGAGACCCAGTACTTC.